Shown below are 15 T cell receptor beta chains from a single sample sequenced in a study of CD8 T cells in Susac syndrome. RNA totalling about 0.5 to 1 ug underwent reverse transcription with random hexamers. TCRdb re-called the immunoSEQ multiplex PCR reads with MiXCR, one entry per CDR3 protein. The top ten clones hold 0.1% of a sample with around 190,000 distinct CDR3 sequences, 85% to 95% of them seen once. Source material: CD4+ T cells from PBMCs. The receptor set was obtained from a human donor in good health.

V usage is TRBV21-1 and J usage is TRBJ2-5; the listed D gene, TRBD1, was not tested against the DNA. TRBV21-1 is listed as a pseudogene. The CDR3 totals 18 residues. CDR3 sequence reads: CASSKDGRDRGSQETQYF. As DNA, the CDR3 is TGTGCCAGCAGCAAAGATGGGCGGGACAGGGGGTCCCAAGAGACCCAGTACTTC.

V usage is TRBV20-1 and J usage is TRBJ2-1; D uncertain. Looked up from germline, CDR1 is DFQATT and CDR2 is SNEGSKA (reference sequence). The CDR3 totals 11 residues. V lost 3 bases to trimming and J lost 4 bases, with 4 bases between them. CDR3 in amino acids: CSASRYNEQFF. The CDR3 coding sequence is TGCAGTGCTAGCAGGTACAATGAGCAGTTCTTC.

The J gene is TRBJ2-5, the V gene TRBV7-9; 8 bases are a match to TRBD1. Germline V gene lookup returns CDR1 SEHNR and CDR2 FQNEAQ (reference sequence). With V trimmed by 5 bases and J by 0 bases, 5 bases remained unmatched. The CDR3 totals 15 residues. Here the CDR3 DNA reads TGTGCCAGCAGCATTCCGGACAGGGACCAAGAGACCCAGTACTTC. Translated: CASSIPDRDQETQYF.

This clonotype appeared a single time. The V gene is TRBV27, the J gene TRBJ2-3; D gene uncertain. Trimming removed 2 bases at V and 0 bases at J, with 9 bases between. Germline assignment: CDR1 MNHEY and CDR2 SMNVEV (reference sequence). CDR3 length: 15 amino acids. CDR3 loop: CASSLGFFSTDTQYF. The CDR3 region has the DNA TGTGCCAGCAGTTTAGGGTTTTTCAGCACAGATACGCAGTATTTT.

The chain employs TRBV20-1 and TRBJ2-5, with D perhaps TRBD1 (6 bases). This CDR3 has 12 amino acids. Germline values: CDR1 DFQATT, CDR2 SNEGSKA (reference sequence). The CDR3 DNA reads TGCAGCCTCAGGGGCGGCTCAGAGACCCAGTACTTC. It yields the protein CSLRGGSETQYF.

V gene TRBV18 combines with J gene TRBJ2-3, with TRBD1 identical over 7 bases. Germline V gene lookup returns CDR1 KGHSH and CDR2 LQKENI. This CDR3 is built from 13 residues. J gave up 4 bases and V 6 bases, and 4 bases lay outside the gene matches. The CDR3 sequence: CASSRGRSDTQYF. As DNA, the CDR3 is TGTGCCAGCTCGAGGGGGCGCTCAGATACGCAGTATTTT.

The genes are TRBV15 and TRBJ2-3, with TRBD1 identical over 11 bases. J gave up 3 bases and V 3 bases, and 8 bases lay outside the gene matches. There are 17 residues in the CDR3. Germline-derived CDR1 and CDR2 are LNHNV and YYDKDF (reference sequence). The CDR3: CATSSRTGGLRTDTQYF. The CDR3 bases are TGTGCCACCAGCAGCAGGACAGGGGGCTTAAGAACAGATACGCAGTATTTT.

This clonotype appeared once. The rearrangement uses TRBV7-3 and TRBJ2-1; D is unclear. V was clipped by 5 bases and J by 6 bases, with 14 bases between them. The V gene's germline CDR1 is SGHTA and CDR2 FQGTGA. The CDR3 covers 14 residues. This CDR3 reads CASSPRGRLNEQFF. The CDR3 DNA is TGTGCCAGCAGCCCCCGTGGTCGCCTCAATGAGCAGTTCTTC.

The CDR3 sequence is CSVVSGAGTEAFF. Written as DNA, the CDR3 is TGCAGCGTTGTGTCGGGGGCTGGCACTGAAGCTTTCTTT. The chain joins TRBV29-1 to TRBJ1-1, with TRBD1 as a possible D gene (6 bases). CDR3 length: 13 residues. Per germline, CDR1 SQVTM and CDR2 ANQGSEA. V was trimmed by 4 bases and J by 4 bases, leaving 13 bases between them.

This chain connects TRBV14 to TRBJ2-1; TRBD2 matches 8 bases. Germline CDR1 is SGHDN and CDR2 is FVKESK. V lost 4 bases to trimming and J lost 8 bases; unmatched junction nucleotides: 13. This CDR3 spans 16 amino acids. This CDR3 is CASSREQEREFDEQFF. Written as DNA, the CDR3 is TGTGCCAGCAGCCGCGAGCAGGAGCGGGAGTTCGATGAGCAGTTCTTC.

This sequence joins TRBV18 and TRBJ2-3; 9 positions match TRBD2. This CDR3 contains 15 residues. V shed 6 bases, J shed 7 bases, and the junction held 11 bases outside the gene matches. Per germline, CDR1 KGHSH and CDR2 LQKENI. As DNA, the CDR3 is TGTGCCAGCTCGCCCGGGATAGCGGGAGTTAATACGCAGTATTTT. Protein product: CASSPGIAGVNTQYF.

This rearrangement joins TRBV29-1 to TRBJ2-3; D perhaps matches TRBD2 (5 bases). Germline CDR1 and CDR2: SQVTM and ANQGSEA. V shed 6 bases and J shed 2 bases, with 12 bases lying between them. This CDR3 has 13 residues. Here the CDR3 reads CSVAERTTDTQYF. The DNA for the CDR3 is TGCAGCGTAGCAGAGCGGACCACAGATACGCAGTATTTT.

This chain connects TRBV6-5 to TRBJ1-2; TRBD1 matches at 7 bases. The CDR3 extends over 16 amino acids. Unmatched junction bases numbered 9, after V lost 2 bases and J lost 3 bases. Germline-derived CDR1 and CDR2 are MNHEY and SVGAGI. CDR3 residues: CASSYQRGREDYGYTF. CDR3 sequence (DNA): TGTGCCAGCAGTTACCAGAGGGGGCGCGAGGACTATGGCTACACCTTC.

The genes are TRBV14 and TRBJ2-7, with 14 nucleotides matching TRBD2. Germline values: CDR1 SGHDN, CDR2 FVKESK. The CDR3 has 16 residues. The trim removed 4 bases at V and 6 bases at J, leaving 8 bases unmatched. CDR3 coding DNA: TGTGCCAGCAGCCGAACCGGGACTAGCGGGAGACGCGAGCAGTACTTC. Translated: CASSRTGTSGRREQYF.

The rearrangement uses TRBV6-6 and TRBJ2-5; D ambiguous. Germline-derived CDR1 and CDR2 are MNHNY and SVGAGI (reference sequence). The CDR3 contains 14 residues. Trimming took 0 bases from V and 1 from J, leaving 6 bases between them. The CDR3 loop reads CASSYSYVQETQYF. The CDR3 coding sequence is TGTGCCAGCAGTTACTCGTACGTCCAAGAGACCCAGTACTTC.